One and the same sample provided the 8 T cell receptor beta chains below, sequenced in a study of shared clonotypes between healthy human individuals. TCRdb's table, derived via immunoSEQ multiplex PCR, lists solely in-frame clones and lacks some. The data hold fewer than 600,000 clones, with 60% to 85% observed a single time. Sample: PBMCs. The receptors derive from a middle-aged woman in good health. Some clones in this sample may be carry-over from other donors' samples.

The rearrangement links TRBV11-2 to TRBJ2-3, with D unresolved. The germline V and J ends were trimmed by 0 bases and 0 bases, with 4 bases remaining between them. The length of the CDR3 is 14 residues. Germline assignment: CDR1 SGHAT and CDR2 FQNNGV. CDR3 residues: CASSLDRSTDTQYF. For the CDR3, the DNA is TGTGCCAGCAGCTTAGACAGAAGCACAGATACGCAGTATTTT. Supplemented by reference TRBV11-2 and TRBJ2-3, the full variable domain reads EAGVAQSPRYKIIEKRQSVAFWCNPISGHATLYWYQQILGQGPKLLIQFQNNGVVDDSQLPKDRFSAERLKGVDSTLKIQPAKLEDSAVYLCASSLDRSTDTQYFGPGTRLTVL.

This clone appeared a few times. The V call is TRBV5-4, the J call TRBJ2-5; a possible D gene is TRBD1 (6 bases). Looked up from germline, CDR1 is SGHNT and CDR2 is YYREEE (reference sequence). Between the trimmed V and J ends, which lost 4 bases and 5 bases, there was a span of 21 bases. The CDR3 totals 16 residues. This CDR3 reads CASSTVTGGGSETQYF. The DNA for the CDR3 is TGTGCCAGCAGCACCGTTACAGGTGGGGGCTCTGAGACCCAGTACTTC.

This clone came up a few times. The V and J genes are TRBV28 and TRBJ2-4, with 9 bases lining up with TRBD1. Germline V gene lookup returns CDR1 MDHEN and CDR2 SYDVKM. The CDR3 covers 15 residues. J lost 6 bases, V lost 7 bases, and 10 bases had no gene match. DNA of the CDR3: TGTGCCAGCACCGTGGACAGGGGCTATAGAAACATTCAGTACTTC. Translated, it gives CASTVDRGYRNIQYF.

This clone was observed once. V is TRBV7-6 and J is TRBJ2-3, with D unclear. The ends were cut back, 5 bases at V and 5 bases at J, with 11 bases in the middle. Germline V gives CDR1 SGHVS, CDR2 FNYEAQ. CDR3 size: 13 residues. The CDR3 DNA reads TGTGCCAGCAGCGCCCGAAAACTAGATACGCAGTATTTT. Its translation is CASSARKLDTQYF. Supplemented by reference TRBV7-6 and TRBJ2-3, the full variable domain reads GAGVSQSPRYKVTKRGQDVALRCDPISGHVSLYWYRQALGQGPEFLTYFNYEAQQDKSGLPNDRFSAERPEGSISTLTIQRTEQRDSAMYRCASSARKLDTQYFGPGTRLTVL.

This clone is a singleton in its sample. J is TRBJ2-7 and V is TRBV6-1; 8 nucleotides match TRBD2. Germline V gene lookup returns CDR1 MNHNS and CDR2 SASEGT. The CDR3 extends over 15 amino acids. J gave up 3 bases and V 3 bases, and 7 bases lay outside the gene matches. The CDR3 DNA follows: TGTGCCAGCAGTGATCGCGGGGGGCAATACTACGAGCAGTACTTC. Amino acids: CASSDRGGQYYEQYF.

The chain joins TRBV5-1 to TRBJ1-3; 7 bases are shared with TRBD1. Germline V gives CDR1 SGHRS, CDR2 YFSETQ. V lost 4 bases, J lost 4 bases, and 5 bases stayed unmatched. The CDR3 spans 14 residues. The CDR3 sequence: CASSQGQVGNTIYF. The CDR3 DNA follows: TGCGCCAGCAGCCAAGGACAGGTCGGAAACACCATATATTTT.

J is TRBJ1-1 and V is TRBV28; D is unresolved. Germline CDR1 reads MDHEN; CDR2 reads SYDVKM. The CDR3 spans 11 residues. V lost 8 bases to trimming and J lost 6 bases, with 10 bases between them. The CDR3 nucleotides are TGTGCCAGCGCCCGGGGTTCTGAAGCTTTCTTT. Encoded protein: CASARGSEAFF.

The chain links TRBV5-4 to TRBJ1-3, with D unresolved. With 0 bases removed from V and 4 bases from J, the gap between germline ends came to 11 bases. CDR1 is SGHNT, CDR2 YYREEE, per germline (reference sequence). The CDR3 totals 15 residues. This CDR3 reads CASSLDSLSGNTIYF. In DNA, the CDR3 is TGTGCCAGCAGCTTGGACAGTCTTTCAGGAAACACCATATATTTT.